The 17 T cell receptor beta chains below all came from one sample that was sequenced in a study of shared clonotypes between healthy human individuals. Profiling relied on immunoSEQ multiplex PCR, and the TCRdb table lists in-frame clones only, not all of them. Of about 2.3 million clones in the sample, about 90% were seen once. Source material: naive CD4+ T cells from PBMCs. Subset meaning: CD45RA+ positively selected. Receptors were obtained from a man aged 18 to 30 in good health. Some clones in this sample may be carry-over from other donors' samples.

V usage is TRBV28 and J usage is TRBJ2-1; 9 nucleotides align to TRBD1. Trimming removed 4 bases from V and 5 bases from J; junction bases left unmatched: 6. CDR3 length equals 15 residues. Looked up from germline, CDR1 is MDHEN and CDR2 is SYDVKM. The CDR3 DNA is TGTGCCAGCAGTTCCCCCGGGACAGGGAACAATGAGCAGTTCTTC. Its protein is CASSSPGTGNNEQFF.

V is TRBV30 and J is TRBJ2-2; D remains ambiguous. This CDR3 is built from 12 residues. V lost 5 bases and J 6 bases, leaving 10 bases between the germline ends. Looked up from germline, CDR1 is GTSNPN and CDR2 is SVGIG (reference sequence). This CDR3 is CAWPPNSGELFF. The CDR3 DNA follows: TGTGCCTGGCCCCCAAATTCCGGGGAGCTGTTTTTT.

To note about this clone: This CDR3 is also generated by other DNA sequences in the sample. The V gene is TRBV6-6, the J gene TRBJ1-2; no clear D gene. V was shortened by 2 bases and J by 4 bases, with 2 bases between the two germline ends. The CDR3 runs 11 residues. Germline CDR1 and CDR2: MNHNY and SVGAGI (reference sequence). Written as DNA, the CDR3 is TGTGCCAGCAGTTACCTCTATGGCTACACCTTC. It encodes CASSYLYGYTF.

As for this clone: This sample includes further DNA sequences coding for the same CDR3. V gene TRBV6-1 combines with J gene TRBJ2-7; D is unclear. This CDR3 is built from 12 residues. V was pared by 8 bases and J by 2 bases, with 10 bases between. The V gene's germline CDR1 is MNHNS and CDR2 SASEGT. CDR3 region: CASRRSTYEQYF. CDR3 bases: TGTGCCAGCCGACGCAGCACCTACGAGCAGTACTTC.

The chain links TRBV19 to TRBJ2-2; D not resolved. V was cut by 2 bases and J by 8 bases, with 6 bases left in between. There are 12 residues in the CDR3. CDR1 LNHDA and CDR2 SQIVND come from the germline V gene (reference sequence). The CDR3 nucleotides read TGTGCCAGTAGTATAATCGTGGGGGAGCTGTTTTTT. It yields the protein CASSIIVGELFF.

The rearrangement links TRBV5-1 to TRBJ2-2; 12 bases fit TRBD2. CDR1 is SGHRS and CDR2 is YFSETQ in the germline V gene. The CDR3 contains 17 residues. V dropped 7 bases and J dropped 2; count of bases not matched to a gene: 9. Here the CDR3 reads CASQRLAGGPNTGELFF. CDR3 coding DNA: TGCGCCAGCCAGAGGCTAGCGGGAGGGCCCAACACCGGGGAGCTGTTTTTT.

Remarks on this clone: The sample contains more than one DNA sequence encoding this CDR3. The chain combines TRBV7-6 with TRBJ2-5; 11 bases are a match to TRBD2. Trimming cost V 1 base and J 2 bases; bases outside gene matches: 0. This CDR3 is built from 15 residues. Per the germline V gene, CDR1 is SGHVS and CDR2 is FNYEAQ. Here the CDR3 DNA reads TGTGCCAGCAGCTTAGGACTAGCGGGACAAGAGACCCAGTACTTC. It yields the protein CASSLGLAGQETQYF.

V gene TRBV11-3 combines with J gene TRBJ1-2; D not resolved. Germline CDR1 reads SGHNT; CDR2 reads YENEEA. The CDR3 extends over 15 amino acids. V lost 7 bases to trimming and J lost 4 bases, with 19 bases between them. For the CDR3, the DNA is TGTGCCAGCACTCCTCGCATCGAAAAATTCTATGGCTACACCTTC. It codes for CASTPRIEKFYGYTF. Drawing the rest from reference TRBV11-3 and TRBJ1-2, the complete variable domain is EAGVVQSPRYKIIEKKQPVAFWCNPISGHNTLYWYLQNLGQGPELLIRYENEEAVDDSQLPKDRFSAERLKGVDSTLKIQPAELGDSAVYLCASTPRIEKFYGYTFGSGTRLTVV.

The rearrangement joins TRBV27 to TRBJ1-2, with 10 bases matching TRBD1. CDR3 length: 15 residues. Per germline, CDR1 MNHEY and CDR2 SMNVEV (reference sequence). Trimming removed 5 bases from V and 4 bases from J; junction bases left unmatched: 7. CDR3 in amino acids: CASSLRTGGGYGYTF. CDR3 DNA: TGTGCCAGCAGTCTCCGGACAGGGGGGGGCTATGGCTACACCTTC.

V usage is TRBV7-9 and J usage is TRBJ2-7; maybe TRBD2 (6 bases). The CDR3 runs to 16 residues. Deletions cut 1 base from V and 0 bases from J, with 13 bases between. Germline assignment: CDR1 SEHNR and CDR2 FQNEAQ (reference sequence). The CDR3 DNA reads as TGTGCCAGCAGCTTAGGAATATGGCGGGGCTCCTACGAGCAGTACTTC. Its translation: CASSLGIWRGSYEQYF. Supplemented by reference TRBV7-9 and TRBJ2-7, the full variable domain reads DTGVSQNPRHKITKRGQNVTFRCDPISEHNRLYWYRQTLGQGPEFLTYFQNEAQLEKSRLLSDRFSAERPKGSFSTLEIQRTEQGDSAMYLCASSLGIWRGSYEQYFGPGTRLTVT.

The chain recombines TRBV18 with TRBJ1-3, with TRBD1 identical over 7 bases. V lost 4 bases and J lost 5; bases outside the gene matches: 14. The CDR3 sequence is 17 residues long. The V gene's germline CDR1 is KGHSH and CDR2 LQKENI. CDR3 in amino acids: CASSRTRPTGPRNTIYF. The CDR3 nucleotides are TGTGCCAGCTCACGAACAAGGCCGACAGGGCCCCGAAACACCATATATTTT.

The chain carries TRBV4-2 and TRBJ2-1; D gene unclear. V dropped 4 bases and J dropped 7 bases, with 17 bases sitting between them. The CDR3 extends over 15 amino acids. Germline lookup yields CDR1 LGHNA and CDR2 YNFKEQ. The CDR3, as DNA: TGTGCCAGCAGCCCCCCCTCGGCCGGTGGGAATGAGCAGTTCTTC. This sequence encodes CASSPPSAGGNEQFF.

This rearrangement joins TRBV30 to TRBJ1-1; TRBD1 matches 8 bases. Losses at the gene ends were 3 bases for V and 4 bases for J; bases not matched to a gene: 4. Germline-derived CDR1 and CDR2 are GTSNPN and SVGIG (reference sequence). This CDR3 has 13 residues. CDR3 nucleotide sequence: TGTGCCTGGAGCGGACAGGGAAGCACTGAAGCTTTCTTT. Its protein is CAWSGQGSTEAFF.

V and J are TRBV7-8 and TRBJ1-2, with 11 bases matching TRBD1. CDR1 is SGHVS and CDR2 is FQNEAQ in the germline V gene. This CDR3 is 16 amino acids long. After removal of 2 bases from V and 5 bases from J, the junction contained 7 bases not matched to a gene. The CDR3 coding sequence is TGTGCCAGCAGCTTAACGGTGGACAGGGGGCTATATGGCTACACCTTC. Protein sequence: CASSLTVDRGLYGYTF.

This chain links TRBV6-5 with TRBJ2-3; D is undetermined. This CDR3 region has 13 residues. Looked up from germline, CDR1 is MNHEY and CDR2 is SVGAGI. V was pared by 4 bases and J by 3 bases, with 8 bases between. CDR3 region: CASSLGRTDTQYF. In nucleotides, the CDR3 is TGTGCCAGCAGTTTAGGACGGACAGATACGCAGTATTTT.

The J gene is TRBJ2-7, the V gene TRBV7-3; D uncertain. The CDR3 is made up of 14 amino acids. V was pared by 5 bases and J by 5 bases, with 16 bases between. CDR1 SGHTA and CDR2 FQGTGA come from the germline V gene. CDR3 sequence (DNA): TGTGCCAGCAGCCCGACCGGCAGGTCCGACGAGCAGTACTTC. Translating gives CASSPTGRSDEQYF. Full variable domain (missing parts from reference TRBV7-3 and TRBJ2-7): GAGVSQTPSNKVTEKGKYVELRCDPISGHTALYWYRQSLGQGPEFLIYFQGTGAADDSGLPNDRFFAVRPEGSVSTLKIQRTERGDSAVYLCASSPTGRSDEQYFGPGTRLTVT.

V gene TRBV5-1 combines with J gene TRBJ2-2; 10 bases fit TRBD2. The V gene end was trimmed by 5 bases and the J gene end by 6 bases; junction bases not matched to a gene: 7. The CDR3 consists of 15 residues. Germline V gives CDR1 SGHRS, CDR2 YFSETQ. The CDR3 bases are TGCGCCAGCAGTCCCAGCGGGGGGGCCGCCGGGGAGCTGTTTTTT. Translation gives CASSPSGGAAGELFF.